This entry concerns a single T cell receptor (beta chain). No antigen is known for it. This record belongs to a study of cytomegalovirus exposure and HLA in healthy donors. On the study more broadly: The same platform was used for the 120 or so validation repertoires as for the 666 first-cohort repertoires, as reported in a later analysis. Study results and limitations: The tendency of first-cohort TCR clusters to co-occur in the 110 or so validation repertoires emerged from a later analysis.

This CDR3 contains 16 residues. Trimming stripped 3 bases from V and 4 bases from J, with 15 bases between. From germline, CDR1 is ENHRY and CDR2 SYGVKD. Method: immunoSEQ multiplex PCR; TCRdb's copy keeps in-frame clones and lacks some. The sample holds 200,000 to 250,000 clones, around 78% seen once. The donors were members of the 120-subject validation cohort (separate from the approximately 670-subject first cohort). Sequencing was done on a sample of PBMCs. This rearrangement joins TRBV10-3 to TRBJ1-4; no firm D call. The clonotype was recovered from a woman aged 18 to 35 in good health and CMV-seronegative. This CDR3 is CAISDMGRDSNEKLFF. CDR3 sequence (DNA): TGTGCCATCAGTGACATGGGGAGGGATAGTAATGAAAAACTGTTTTTT.